The 30 T cell receptor beta chains reported below all come from one sample, sequenced in a study of regulatory T cells in long-lasting Graves disease. Regarding time point: newly diagnosed GD, antithyroid drugs for less than 3 months. The TCR library used RNA extracted from PBMCs. To make TCR beta libraries, researchers used iRepertoire HTBI primers and Arm-PCR of CDR3 regions. MiXCR was run by TCRdb on the multiplex PCR reads, yielding one entry per CDR3 protein. This table holds fewer than 650,000 distinct CDR3 sequences, 15% to 20% found once. This sample also belongs to another study, concerning T cells in Graves' hyperthyroidism and ophthalmopathy.

The source material was peripheral blood mononuclear cells (PBMCs), sampled at new diagnosis, from a patient treated with antithyroid drugs. These receptors originate from a young man with Graves disease.

This clonotype has just a few counts. The chain employs TRBV27 and TRBJ2-6; maybe TRBD2 (5 bases). Germline loops: CDR1 MNHEY, CDR2 SMNVEV (reference sequence). Between the trimmed V and J ends, which lost 1 base and 2 bases, there was a span of 6 bases. The CDR3 extends over 15 amino acids. CDR3 region: CASSLLGAGANVLTF. CDR3 sequence (DNA): TGTGCCAGCAGTTTATTGGGAGCTGGGGCCAACGTCCTGACTTTC.

At least ten counts were recorded for this clonotype. The CDR3 sequence: CASSVAGSDTEAFF. CDR3 DNA sequence: TGTGCCAGCAGCGTTGCAGGGTCGGACACTGAAGCTTTCTTT. J is TRBJ1-1 and V is TRBV9; tentatively, D is TRBD1 (5 bases). Trimming left V 2 bases short and J 3 bases short, with 11 bases between. The germline CDR1 and CDR2 sequences are SGDLS and YYNGEE. The CDR3 is 14 residues long.

In this sample, this clonotype turned up a few times. V and J are TRBV5-5 and TRBJ2-7, with 9 nucleotides matching TRBD2. The germline V gene has CDR1 SGHKS and CDR2 YYEKEE (reference sequence). The CDR3 consists of 15 residues. Losses at the gene ends were 1 base for V and 2 bases for J; bases not matched to a gene: 4. Written as DNA, the CDR3 is TGTGCCAGCAGCTTGAACCCTAGCGGGGCCTACGAGCAGTACTTC. As protein: CASSLNPSGAYEQYF.

The V and J genes are TRBV9 and TRBJ2-7; D may match TRBD1 or TRBD2 (5 bases each). The V end was cut by 4 bases, the J end by 4 bases, with 12 bases between. Germline V CDR1 and CDR2: SGDLS, YYNGEE. There are 13 residues in the CDR3. CDR3: CASSTGAKYEQYF. In DNA form, the CDR3 reads TGTGCCAGCAGCACCGGGGCCAAATACGAGCAGTACTTC.

This chain connects TRBV6-2 or TRBV6-3 to TRBJ2-7, with D possibly matching TRBD2 (6 bases). The CDR3 length is 15 residues. The germline V and J ends were trimmed by 6 bases and 2 bases, with 17 bases remaining between them. In germline, CDR1 is MNHEY, CDR2 SVGEGT. CDR3 sequence: CASRVGGGDPYEQYF. CDR3 DNA: TGTGCCAGCAGGGTTGGGGGAGGTGACCCCTACGAGCAGTACTTC.

The chain is built from TRBV7-9 and TRBJ2-7, with D unresolved. CDR3 size: 14 residues. Deletions cut 1 base from V and 5 bases from J, with 12 bases between. Per germline, CDR1 SEHNR and CDR2 FQNEAQ (reference sequence). CDR3 bases: TGTGCCAGCAGCTTAGACACGGGTAGGGACGAGCAGTACTTC. As protein: CASSLDTGRDEQYF.

The chain combines TRBV12-3 or TRBV12-4 with TRBJ2-1, with 14 bases identical to TRBD2. This CDR3 comprises 20 residues. V trimming: 4 bases; J trimming: 0 bases; junction bases outside the gene matches: 11. CDR3 amino acids: CASSSRLAGGPGTSYNEQFF. The CDR3 nucleotides read TGTGCCAGCAGTTCTAGACTAGCGGGAGGGCCAGGGACCTCCTACAATGAGCAGTTCTTC.

This clonotype was recorded at least ten times. The genes are TRBV11-2 and TRBJ2-1; D is undetermined. The length of the CDR3 is 12 residues. From germline, CDR1 is SGHAT and CDR2 FQNNGV. Trimming removed 0 bases at V and 9 bases at J, with 6 bases between. CDR3 in DNA: TGTGCCAGCAGCTTAGAGGGCATTGAGCAGTTCTTC. Translated: CASSLEGIEQFF.

The chain uses TRBV11-2 and TRBJ2-7; D unresolved. V gave up 5 bases and J gave up 2 bases, with 7 bases separating them. The V gene's germline CDR1 is SGHAT and CDR2 FQNNGV. The CDR3 sequence is 12 residues long. For the CDR3, the DNA is TGTGCCAGCAGCCCTGAAACCTACGAGCAGTACTTC. Its translation: CASSPETYEQYF.

This clonotype was seen ten or more times. The V gene is TRBV27, the J gene TRBJ2-3, with TRBD2 identical over 7 bases. Trimming took 6 bases from V and 6 from J; bases not matched to a gene: 12. The germline CDR1 and CDR2 sequences are MNHEY and SMNVEV (reference sequence). The CDR3 length is 15 residues. The DNA of the CDR3 is TGTGCCAGCAGCCGAGCGGGAATTGGCAAGGATACGCAGTATTTT. It specifies CASSRAGIGKDTQYF.

This chain joins TRBV4-1 and TRBJ2-7; TRBD1 agrees at 8 bases. The CDR3 is 16 residues long. V was pared by 0 bases and J by 0 bases, with 4 bases of the junction left unmatched. The germline V gene has CDR1 MGHRA and CDR2 YSYEKL. CDR3 protein: CASSQEDRGSSYEQYF. The CDR3 coding sequence is TGCGCCAGCAGCCAAGAAGACAGGGGAAGCTCCTACGAGCAGTACTTC.

A single count supports this clonotype. CDR3 sequence (DNA): TGTGCCAGCAGCCAAGGGGTAGCCGGCCAAGAGACCCAGTACTTC. Translation: CASSQGVAGQETQYF. The chain recombines TRBV27 with TRBJ2-5, with a weak D call TRBD1 (5 bases). The V gene's germline CDR1 is MNHEY and CDR2 SMNVEV (reference sequence). This CDR3 is built from 15 residues. V gave up 6 bases and J gave up 1 base, with 15 bases separating them.

This clonotype was seen a few times. The chain couples TRBV6-1 to TRBJ2-3, with D possibly matching TRBD2 (7 bases). The end of the DNA aligns better with TRBJ2-5, so the J call may be wrong. Germline CDR1 reads MNHNS; CDR2 reads SASEGT. The CDR3 runs to 13 residues. The CDR3 sequence is CASKPRGGETQYF. The CDR3 region has the DNA TGTGCCAGCAAACCCAGGGGAGGGGAGACCCAGTACTTC.

The chain couples TRBV7-6 to TRBJ2-1; the D gene could be TRBD1 or TRBD2 (5 bases each). CDR1 is SGHVS and CDR2 is FNYEAQ in the germline V gene. V was shortened by 2 bases and J by 7 bases, with 12 bases between the two germline ends. The CDR3 consists of 14 residues. CDR3 DNA sequence: TGTGCCAGCAGCTTACGGGGATCAGGGAATGAGCAGTTCTTC. Amino acid sequence: CASSLRGSGNEQFF.

This chain uses TRBV5-1 with TRBJ1-4, with TRBD1 identical over 10 bases. The germline CDR1 and CDR2 sequences are SGHRS and YFSETQ. The length of the CDR3 is 16 residues. V lost 1 base and J lost 6; bases outside the gene matches: 6. The CDR3 protein is CASSLRGTGEDEKLFF. The CDR3 DNA sequence: TGCGCCAGCAGCTTGAGGGGGACAGGGGAAGATGAAAAACTGTTTTTT.

In the case of this clonotype: Being one base from a much bigger clone, this may be a read error. The chain carries TRBV7-3 and TRBJ2-7; TRBD2 matches at 10 bases. The CDR3 spans 15 residues. Germline lookup yields CDR1 SGHTA and CDR2 FQGTGA. The CDR3 loop is CVSSLSGRAVDEQYF. CDR3 coding DNA: TGTGTCAGCAGCTTAAGCGGGAGGGCTGTGGACGAGCAGTACTTC.

The chain is built from TRBV24-1 and TRBJ2-7; 7 nucleotides agree with TRBD1. The CDR3 has 13 residues. From germline, CDR1 is KGHDR and CDR2 SFDVKD. V lost 9 bases and J lost 2; bases outside the gene matches: 6. CDR3 DNA sequence: TGTGCCACCTCCCCGGGACAGACCTACGAGCAGTACTTC. Its protein is CATSPGQTYEQYF.

This chain uses TRBV4-1 with TRBJ2-2; unclear D gene. The ends were cut back, 2 bases at V and 5 bases at J, with 6 bases in the middle. CDR3 length equals 13 residues. Germline V CDR1 and CDR2: MGHRA, YSYEKL. CDR3 loop: CASSQWLTGELFF. As DNA, the CDR3 is TGCGCCAGCAGCCAATGGTTGACCGGGGAGCTGTTTTTT.

The rearrangement joins TRBV29-1 to TRBJ2-2; D is undetermined. This CDR3 is built from 11 residues. CDR1 is SQVTM, CDR2 ANQGSEA, per germline. The V gene lost 4 bases and the J gene lost 7 bases, with 7 bases spanning the gap. The DNA for the CDR3 is TGCAGCGTTGGGCACTTCGGGGAGCTGTTTTTT. Residues: CSVGHFGELFF.

The rearrangement links TRBV4-1 to TRBJ2-2; 10 nucleotides agree with TRBD2. With 1 base clipped from V and 9 bases from J, the junction kept 5 bases outside the gene matches. Germline values: CDR1 MGHRA, CDR2 YSYEKL. The CDR3 contains 15 residues. The CDR3 DNA is TGCGCCAGCAGCCAAGGGCTAGCGGGAGAGTGGGAGCTGTTTTTT. Translation gives CASSQGLAGEWELFF.

This clonotype has more than one count but fewer than ten. The chain employs TRBV9 and TRBJ2-5; possibly TRBD2 for D (7 bases). This CDR3 has 16 residues. Trimming shortened V by 0 bases and J by 4 bases, and 16 bases separated the two germline ends. The germline V gene encodes CDR1 SGDLS and CDR2 YYNGEE. The CDR3 protein is CASSVAGGAGGETQYF. The DNA for the CDR3 is TGTGCCAGCAGCGTAGCTGGGGGGGCCGGGGGAGAGACCCAGTACTTC.

Comments on this clonotype: A single base separates this from a much larger clone, so it may be a read error. The rearrangement links TRBV20-1 to TRBJ2-3; D call uncertain. The CDR3 length is 10 residues. Per germline, CDR1 DFQATT and CDR2 SNEGSKA (reference sequence). CDR3 bases: TGCAATGCTTATAGAAATACGCAGTATTTT. Translation: CNAYRNTQYF.

The chain has TRBV4-1 and TRBJ1-2, with D tentatively TRBD1 (5 bases). V was pared by 1 base and J by 5 bases, with 11 bases between. This CDR3 comprises 14 residues. Germline loops: CDR1 MGHRA, CDR2 YSYEKL. Written as DNA, the CDR3 is TGCGCCAGCAGCCAAGGACAGCTGAATTATGGCTACACCTTC. Residues: CASSQGQLNYGYTF.

The V gene is TRBV15, the J gene TRBJ2-2; D possibly corresponds to TRBD2 (6 bases). Deletions cut 4 bases from V and 5 bases from J, with 14 bases between. CDR1 is LNHNV, CDR2 YYDKDF, per germline (reference sequence). There are 15 residues in the CDR3. The CDR3 here is CATSTTAGGTGELFF. In DNA form, the CDR3 reads TGTGCCACCAGCACGACCGCCGGGGGAACCGGGGAGCTGTTTTTT.

As regards this clonotype: A much larger clone differs by one base, so this may be a read error. This chain links TRBV10-3 with TRBJ2-3, with a weak D call TRBD2 (5 bases). Trimming stripped 3 bases from V and 2 bases from J, with 18 bases between. The CDR3 covers 17 residues. The germline V gene encodes CDR1 ENHRY and CDR2 SYGVKD. In DNA, the CDR3 is TGTGCCATCAGTGAAGGATACGGATCGGGGTACACAGATACGCAGTATTTT. Its protein is CAISEGYGSGYTDTQYF.

The CDR3 sequence is CASSLGPSGSIGAGELFF. CDR3 DNA: TGCGCCAGCAGCTTGGGGCCAAGCGGGAGTATAGGAGCCGGGGAGCTGTTTTTT. This chain uses TRBV5-1 with TRBJ2-2; 8 nucleotides align to TRBD2. After removal of 0 bases from V and 6 bases from J, the junction contained 13 bases not matched to a gene. CDR1 is SGHRS and CDR2 is YFSETQ in the germline V gene. The CDR3 contains 18 residues.

There are many counts of this clonotype. The rearrangement joins TRBV7-9 to TRBJ2-7, with D perhaps given as TRBD1 or TRBD2 (5 bases each). The germline V gene encodes CDR1 SEHNR and CDR2 FQNEAQ (reference sequence). V was clipped by 4 bases and J by 4 bases, with 11 bases between them. The CDR3 sequence is 13 residues long. The CDR3 DNA follows: TGTGCCAGCAGCTACCCTTGGGGGTACGAGCAGTACTTC. Encoded protein: CASSYPWGYEQYF.

This clonotype showed up many times. The genes are TRBV12-3 or TRBV12-4 and TRBJ2-6; 7 bases fit TRBD1. With V trimmed by 3 bases and J by 1 base, 6 bases remained unmatched. This CDR3 has 17 residues. DNA for the CDR3: TGTGCCAGCAGTTTGGTAGGGACAGTATCTGGGGCCAACGTCCTGACTTTC. It specifies CASSLVGTVSGANVLTF.

As concerns this clonotype: A far larger clone is only one base removed, so a read error is likely. The V and J genes are TRBV12-3 or TRBV12-4 and TRBJ2-1; a weak D match, TRBD2 (6 bases). The V end was cut by 1 base, the J end by 10 bases, with 17 bases between. This CDR3 contains 15 residues. The CDR3 DNA reads TGTGCCAGCAGTTTAGAAGGCGGGGCGGGCTACGAGCAGTTCTTC. Translation gives CASSLEGGAGYEQFF.

In its sample, this clonotype was seen a few times. This chain uses TRBV6-1 with TRBJ1-4; unclear D gene. The V end was cut by 8 bases, the J end by 4 bases, with 11 bases between. This CDR3 is built from 13 residues. Germline V gives CDR1 MNHNS, CDR2 SASEGT. CDR3 loop: CASAGRYNEKLFF. DNA for the CDR3: TGTGCCAGCGCAGGCAGATATAATGAAAAACTGTTTTTT.